These T cell receptor beta chains were read from a single sample in a study of CD4 T cell repertoires in COVID-19. The protocol was immunoSEQ multiplex PCR, while the TCRdb copy is restricted to in-frame clones and leaves out a portion. The profile covers 60,000 to 90,000 clones, with approximately 83% appearing a single time and about 0.58% taken by the ten largest. The source was CD4+ T cells from peripheral blood, collected after recovery from COVID-19. These receptors all come from a human donor who had COVID-19. CDR3s include the opening cysteine and the closing phenylalanine or tryptophan.

CDR3aa	v_gene
CASSLADTYEQYF	TRBV11-3
CAWNGQLGNTIYF	TRBV30
CASRIEASYNSPLHF	TRBV2
CASSRTSEGYNEQFF	TRBV7-9
CASSPSTETTEAFF	TRBV18
CASSLRGGLTGELFF	TRBV5-1
CASSDKLGGARNEQFF	TRBV19
CASSVGLASDTQYF	TRBV9
CATSGSGGSTEAFF	TRBV24-1
CASSLVGLAAEQYF	TRBV11-2
CASTTSGSQNEQFF	TRBV6-5
CAAQTGVGTDTQYF	TRBV6-5
CASSTWTSGTSRGVEYF	TRBV5-4
CASSLDLTYNEQFF	TRBV6-5
CSVEDPLRGLAGGETQYF	TRBV29-1
CASSLGRGQGGGYTF	TRBV7-2
CASSYRGDGYTF	TRBV6-5